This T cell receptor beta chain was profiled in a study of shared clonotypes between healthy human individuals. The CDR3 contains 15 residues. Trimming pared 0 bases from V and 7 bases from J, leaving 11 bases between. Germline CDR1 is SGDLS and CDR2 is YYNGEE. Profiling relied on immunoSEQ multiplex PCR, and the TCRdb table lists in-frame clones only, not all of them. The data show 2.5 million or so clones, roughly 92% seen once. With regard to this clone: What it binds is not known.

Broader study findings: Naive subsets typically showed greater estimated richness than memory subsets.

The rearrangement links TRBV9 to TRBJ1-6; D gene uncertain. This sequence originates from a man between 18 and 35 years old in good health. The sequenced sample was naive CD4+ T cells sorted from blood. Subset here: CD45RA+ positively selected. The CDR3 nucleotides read TGTGCCAGCAGCGTAGAGCATCCGTGGAATTCACCCCTCCACTTT. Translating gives CASSVEHPWNSPLHF. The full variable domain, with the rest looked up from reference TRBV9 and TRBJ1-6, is DSGVTQTPKHLITATGQRVTLRCSPRSGDLSVYWYQQSLDQGLQFLIQYYNGEERAKGNILERFSAQQFPDLHSELNLSSLELGDSALYFCASSVEHPWNSPLHFGNGTRLTVT.